The clone carrying this T cell receptor (beta chain) is termed medium-sized. The record originates from a study of sequential checkpoint blockade in melanoma. The germline V and J ends were trimmed by 6 bases and 4 bases, with 7 bases remaining between them. Germline V CDR1 and CDR2: MNHGY, SAAAGT. The CDR3 covers 12 residues. Treatment of the sample: randomized to nivolumab then ipilimumab (arm A) or the reverse (arm B). Sequenced by immunoSEQ multiplex PCR; TCRdb stores in-frame clones only, minus some. This repertoire shows roughly 5,100 clones, less than 20% found once; its top ten account for around a sixth.

V and J are TRBV6-8 and TRBJ2-1; D remains ambiguous. The receptor comes from a human donor with melanoma. Material: tumor tissue (inferred from file names), obtained from a patient given nivolumab and ipilimumab in sequence. The CDR3 loop reads CASSIGYNEQFF. CDR3 coding DNA: TGTGCCAGCAGCATTGGTTACAATGAGCAGTTCTTC.